Listed below are T cell receptor beta chains from one sample, sequenced in a study of T cell changes during pregnancy in multiple sclerosis. Only in-frame clones appear in the TCRdb table, and some are missing; sequencing was by immunoSEQ multiplex PCR. The sample has about 50,000 clones; roughly 90% are singletons. Sequenced material: peripheral blood, taken after pregnancy. Receptor source: a female donor in good health, enrolled as a control in a pregnancy study. The conserved cysteine and the conserved F or W are not part of the CDR3 here. D genes are given only for firm matches.

v_call d_call cdr3_aa
TRBV4-2 NA ASSLGGADDGYT
TRBV25-1 NA ASTQTPRGADQPQH
TRBV9 TRBD1 ASSVRQGYGYT
TRBV9 TRBD1 ASSAYRGSETQY
TRBV19 NA ASSMERGQETQY
TRBV9 TRBD2 ASSVAGSGSSSYNEQF
TRBV27 TRBD2 ASSLSVAGDVTQY
TRBV5-6 NA ASYHTGTSSKGEQY
TRBV7-9 NA ASSSARGLTNEKLF
TRBV7-6 NA ASSLNGGSYNEQF
TRBV4-2 NA ASSQGGPNGYT
TRBV25-1 NA ASSEPTPGETQY
TRBV9 TRBD2 ASSEWTSGGEDTQY
TRBV2 NA ASSTGLNTEAF
TRBV19 NA ASSIDYGSPLH
TRBV5-1 TRBD2 ASSRTSAANQETQY
TRBV10-3 TRBD1 AIRTGTERNTEAF
TRBV2 TRBD1 ASSRLGQGAFTDTQY
TRBV5-1 TRBD2 ASSTGTSRQETQY
TRBV7-2 TRBD2 ASSLEGVAGDRTQY
TRBV4-3 NA ASSLHPGYEQY
TRBV7-9 NA ASSETGYSYEQY
TRBV6-6 TRBD1 ASSYYGTGAYEQY
TRBV9 NA ASSGGGVDTQY
TRBV5-6 NA ASSLGRGYYEQY
TRBV5-6 TRBD1 ASSSGQGPSYNYGYT
TRBV21-1 NA ASSSRTNEQY
TRBV5-8 TRBD1 ASSRPGGGHTEAF
TRBV2 NA ASSVGGASGRPF
TRBV28 TRBD2 ASSSNHRRLAGAGETQY
TRBV4-3 TRBD2 ASSQGGEGDTQY
TRBV18 TRBD1 ASSPRDRGPEDNYEQY
TRBV4-2 TRBD2 ASSQRLLLAGGPWELF
TRBV7-9 TRBD1 ASSLKTTGVTNTEAF
TRBV5-8 NA ASSLRVTKDGYT
TRBV29-1 NA SVEGVNTEAF
TRBV19 NA ASRERDYSNQPQH
TRBV9 TRBD2 ASSGLAGRGSYNEQF
TRBV6-5 NA ASSTSWGADTQY
TRBV4-3 TRBD1 ASSQETGQTYEQY
TRBV19 TRBD1 ASSIQGGGQPQH
TRBV6-5 TRBD1 ASSRGRREQY
TRBV6-1 TRBD1 ASSGTGDGANVLT
TRBV27 NA ASSLGGESPLH
TRBV4-3 NA ASSQATGSGANVLT
TRBV27 TRBD2 ASSRAQWEGYNEQF
TRBV4-1 NA ASSHPTLGGVGTEAF
TRBV6-4 TRBD2 ASSEASGITDTQY
TRBV29-1 TRBD2 SVGSGGATYEQY
TRBV6-1 NA ASRGSGLSYEQY
TRBV27 TRBD1 ASRGTGEDYGYT